Sequencing of this T cell receptor (beta chain) was carried out in a study of early T cells in non-severe SARS-CoV-2 infection. Study-level findings and limits: VDJdb matching, biased toward anti-spike CD8 responses, missed private and CD4 specificities.

This CDR3 has 12 amino acids. The germline V and J ends were trimmed by 5 bases and 4 bases, with 9 bases remaining between them. Per germline, CDR1 MNHNS and CDR2 SASEGT. Individual cDNA molecules were tagged with unique molecular identifiers, the study reported. Via MiXCR, TCRdb re-called the 5' RACE reads, giving one row per CDR3 protein. The sample contains about 29,000 distinct CDR3 sequences, about 5% of which appear only once. As regards this clonotype: Its antigen is not known.

The chain links TRBV6-1 to TRBJ2-7; D gene uncertain. The origin of this receptor is an adult who was a healthcare worker with PCR-confirmed SARS-CoV-2 infection or an uninfected control (not recorded which). The sample comprised whole blood. CDR3 in DNA: TGTGCCAGCAGTCCCGTCCTATACGAGCAGTACTTC. The encoded protein is CASSPVLYEQYF.